The rows below give T cell receptor beta chains drawn from one sample of a study of T cells after posttransplantation cyclophosphamide. Clones were read by immunoSEQ multiplex PCR, and TCRdb kept only the in-frame ones, dropping some. The sample includes 15,000 to 20,000 clones, around 85% of them seen just once. This specimen consisted of PBMCs, obtained after allogeneic stem cell transplant with calcineurin inhibitor and methotrexate. Receptors originate from a female patient aged 18 to 29 who received an allogeneic stem cell transplant from an unrelated donor, was CMV-positive, and had acute and chronic GVHD. Some T cells may have come from the graft donor. The CDR3 runs from the conserved cysteine through the conserved F or W. D genes are given only for firm matches. Only some rows state a clone size, as once, few, many or a class for expanded clones.

J gene | V gene | D gene | clone size | CDR3 protein | CDR3 DNA
TRBJ2-1 | TRBV7-9 | TRBD2 | once | CASRSRLAESYNEQFF | TGTGCCAGCAGATCTAGACTAGCGGAGTCCTACAATGAGCAGTTCTTC
TRBJ2-2 | TRBV5-4 | TRBD2 | once | CASSSFDSSGRARTGELFF | TGTGCCAGCAGCTCGTTCGACTCTAGCGGGAGGGCCCGGACCGGGGAGCTGTTTTTT
TRBJ2-1 | TRBV5-4 | . | . | CASSLGGGSYNEQFF | TGTGCCAGCAGCTTGGGAGGCGGCTCCTACAATGAGCAGTTCTTC
TRBJ1-5 | TRBV5-8 | . | . | CASSLTLSIGGYNQPQHF | TGTGCCAGCAGCTTGACCCTGAGTATCGGTGGTTACAATCAGCCCCAGCATTTT
TRBJ1-1 | TRBV2 | . | . | CASRGGRSDTEAFF | TGTGCCAGCAGAGGCGGGAGGTCGGACACTGAAGCTTTCTTT
TRBJ2-3 | TRBV6-6 | TRBD1 | . | CASRQGADTQYF | TGTGCCAGCAGACAGGGGGCTGATACGCAGTATTTT
TRBJ2-3 | TRBV2 | . | . | CASTGGGRAGDTQYF | TGTGCCAGCACTGGTGGGGGCAGGGCCGGAGATACGCAGTATTTT
TRBJ2-3 | TRBV7-9 | . | . | CASSLERGNTDTQYF | TGTGCCAGCAGCTTAGAGCGAGGAAACACAGATACGCAGTATTTT
TRBJ1-1 | TRBV11-3 | . | . | CASSLTVNTEAFF | TGTGCCAGCAGCTTAACGGTGAACACTGAAGCTTTCTTT
TRBJ2-7 | TRBV29-1 | TRBD1 | . | CSVEWAGGEQYF | TGCAGCGTTGAATGGGCAGGGGGCGAGCAGTACTTC
TRBJ2-7 | TRBV2 | . | . | CASTMKPRAYEQYF | TGTGCCAGCACCATGAAACCCCGGGCCTACGAGCAGTACTTC
TRBJ2-7 | TRBV14 | . | . | CASSHKTGLTYEQYF | TGTGCCAGCAGCCATAAGACAGGACTGACCTACGAGCAGTACTTC
TRBJ2-7 | TRBV15 | TRBD2 | . | CATSRGGRESYEQYF | TGTGCCACCAGCAGAGGTGGGAGGGAGTCCTACGAGCAGTACTTC
TRBJ2-5 | TRBV25-1 | TRBD2 | . | CASSGSLAGVQETQYF | TGTGCCAGCAGTGGTTCCCTGGCGGGAGTTCAAGAGACCCAGTACTTC
TRBJ2-1 | TRBV19 | TRBD2 | . | CASSIGGLAINEQFF | TGTGCCAGTAGTATCGGGGGACTAGCGATCAATGAGCAGTTCTTC
TRBJ2-3 | TRBV29-1 | . | . | CSVLSVYSTDTQYF | TGCAGCGTCCTTAGCGTCTATAGCACAGATACGCAGTATTTT
TRBJ2-5 | TRBV18 | . | . | CASSLASSVETQYF | TGTGCCAGCTCACTAGCGAGTTCTGTGGAGACCCAGTACTTC
TRBJ2-7 | TRBV5-1 | . | once | CASSPSTGYTYEQYF | TGCGCCAGCAGCCCATCGACAGGCTACACCTACGAGCAGTACTTC
TRBJ2-1 | TRBV5-1 | . | . | CASSLGNRVPGNEQFF | TGCGCCAGCAGCTTGGGAAACAGGGTCCCAGGGAATGAGCAGTTCTTC
TRBJ1-2 | TRBV10-2 | . | . | CASSETANYGYTF | TGCGCCAGCAGTGAAACAGCTAACTATGGCTACACCTTC
TRBJ2-7 | TRBV5-4 | TRBD2 | . | CASSPKAGGSKVGEQYF | TGTGCCAGCAGCCCGAAGGCGGGAGGATCGAAGGTTGGCGAGCAGTACTTC
TRBJ2-7 | TRBV7-2 | . | . | CASSLESRAEQYF | TGTGCCAGCAGCTTAGAATCAAGAGCCGAGCAGTACTTC
TRBJ2-1 | TRBV6-5 | TRBD2 | . | CASSKTSGPINEQFF | TGTGCCAGCAGCAAGACTAGCGGACCTATCAATGAGCAGTTCTTC
TRBJ2-1 | TRBV27 | TRBD2 | . | CASSGGGRYYNEQFF | TGTGCCAGCAGTGGCGGGGGGCGGTACTACAATGAGCAGTTCTTC
TRBJ2-7 | TRBV7-8 | TRBD2 | few | CASSLVSSGSDEQYF | TGTGCCAGCAGCTTAGTTTCTAGCGGGAGCGACGAGCAGTACTTC
TRBJ2-7 | TRBV5-1 | TRBD1 | few | CASSLGDRHYEQYF | TGCGCCAGCAGCTTGGGGGACAGGCACTACGAGCAGTACTTC